A selection of T cell receptor beta chains follows, all from one sample in a study of CD8 T cells in Susac syndrome. TCRdb reprocessed the immunoSEQ multiplex PCR reads via MiXCR and lists one record per CDR3 protein. The sample holds 140,000 or so distinct CDR3 sequences, 90% to 97% seen once. Source material: CD4+ T cells from PBMCs. The receptors were gathered from a human donor with Susac syndrome. CDR3s include the opening cysteine and the closing phenylalanine or tryptophan. Each record gives: CDR3 length, clone size, V gene, D gene, J gene, CDR3 protein, CDR3 DNA. D genes are given only for firm matches. Clone size is shown for a subset of rows, as once, few, many or a class of expanded clone.

15,.,TRBV12-3/TRBV12-4,.,TRBJ1-2,CASTNFGQRNYGYTF,TGTGCCAGCACTAATTTCGGGCAACGCAACTATGGCTACACCTTC
15,.,TRBV29-1,TRBD1,TRBJ1-2,CSVDTRTGGLHGYTF,TGCAGCGTTGATACTCGGACAGGGGGCCTTCATGGCTACACCTTC
13,.,TRBV28,.,TRBJ2-5,CASTLGTQETQYF,TGTGCCAGCACTTTGGGGACCCAAGAGACCCAGTACTTC
14,.,TRBV29-1,.,TRBJ1-3,CSVTGTGSGNTIYF,TGCAGCGTTACCGGGACGGGCTCTGGAAACACCATATATTTT
16,.,TRBV5-1,.,TRBJ2-1,CASSLRGAELGHEQFF,TGCGCCAGCAGCTTGAGGGGAGCGGAGCTGGGGCATGAGCAGTTCTTC
15,.,TRBV9,.,TRBJ1-2,CASSVGQRANYGYTF,TGTGCCAGCAGCGTCGGACAGCGGGCTAACTATGGCTACACCTTC
13,.,TRBV28,.,TRBJ2-3,CASNQDSTDTQYF,TGTGCCAGCAATCAGGACAGCACAGATACGCAGTATTTT
11,.,TRBV11-2,.,TRBJ2-3,CASSLDAGQYF,TGTGCCAGCAGCTTAGACGCGGGGCAGTATTTT
14,.,TRBV13,.,TRBJ2-3,CASSPQALTDTQYF,TGTGCCAGCAGCCCACAGGCCCTCACAGATACGCAGTATTTT
13,.,TRBV10-3,TRBD1,TRBJ1-1,CAIRGTENTEAFF,TGTGCCATCCGTGGGACAGAGAACACTGAAGCTTTCTTT
13,.,TRBV25-1,TRBD2,TRBJ2-7,CATQRLAGGEQYF,TGTGCCACCCAAAGACTAGCGGGAGGCGAGCAGTACTTC
14,.,TRBV20-1,.,TRBJ1-5,CSAREPGSSQPQHF,TGCAGTGCCCGAGAACCAGGGAGCAGCCAGCCCCAGCATTTT
15,.,TRBV29-1,.,TRBJ1-5,CSVAWGVGSNQPQHF,TGCAGCGTTGCCTGGGGGGTGGGGAGCAATCAGCCCCAGCATTTT
13,.,TRBV5-1,TRBD2,TRBJ2-7,CASKRLAGVEQYF,TGCGCCAGCAAAAGACTAGCGGGAGTCGAGCAGTACTTC
14,.,TRBV7-3,TRBD1,TRBJ2-1,CASSRLTGGNEQFF,TGTGCCAGCAGCCGTCTTACAGGGGGGAATGAGCAGTTCTTC
14,.,TRBV29-1,TRBD1,TRBJ2-7,CSARTGGLGYEQYF,TGCAGCGCCCGGACAGGGGGTTTGGGCTACGAGCAGTACTTC
12,.,TRBV24-1,.,TRBJ2-1,CATSGARDEQFF,TGTGCCACCAGTGGGGCTAGGGATGAGCAGTTCTTC
14,.,TRBV9,.,TRBJ2-1,CASSVDGGYNEQFF,TGTGCCAGCAGCGTAGATGGGGGATACAATGAGCAGTTCTTC
14,.,TRBV20-1,.,TRBJ1-1,CSARKQSGNTEAFF,TGCAGTGCTAGAAAACAGAGTGGGAACACTGAAGCTTTCTTT
14,.,TRBV3-1,TRBD1,TRBJ1-1,CASSQEQGDTEAFF,TGTGCCAGCAGCCAAGAACAGGGGGACACTGAAGCTTTCTTT
14,.,TRBV28,.,TRBJ2-4,CASSFLQQAGIQYF,TGTGCCAGCAGTTTCCTTCAGCAAGCGGGCATTCAGTACTTC
13,.,TRBV9,TRBD1,TRBJ1-2,CASGGQAGYGYTF,TGTGCCAGTGGAGGACAGGCGGGCTATGGCTACACCTTC
13,.,TRBV12-3/TRBV12-4,TRBD1,TRBJ2-1,CASRETGVNEQFF,TGTGCCAGCAGGGAGACAGGGGTCAATGAGCAGTTCTTC
14,.,TRBV14,.,TRBJ2-4,CASSQAWGGSIQYF,TGTGCCAGCAGCCAAGCTTGGGGCGGCAGCATTCAGTACTTC
14,.,TRBV29-1,.,TRBJ2-1,CSAQRVSGYNEQFF,TGCAGCGCCCAGAGGGTTTCGGGTTACAATGAGCAGTTCTTC
16,.,TRBV29-1,TRBD1,TRBJ1-2,CSVSQGQGARWDGYTF,TGCAGCGTTAGTCAGGGACAGGGGGCGCGTTGGGATGGCTACACCTTC
10,.,TRBV27,.,TRBJ1-2,CASSPRDIAF,TGTGCCAGCAGTCCTCGGGACATCGCCTTC
16,.,TRBV30,.,TRBJ1-2,CAWSPDRPGGYYGYTF,TGTGCCTGGAGCCCTGACAGGCCGGGGGGCTACTATGGCTACACCTTC
13,once,TRBV25-1,.,TRBJ2-2,CASRPETTGELFF,TGTGCCAGCAGGCCGGAGACCACCGGGGAGCTGTTTTTT
13,.,TRBV2,TRBD1,TRBJ1-1,CASGGQFNTEAFF,TGTGCCAGCGGGGGACAGTTTAACACTGAAGCTTTCTTT
15,.,TRBV2,.,TRBJ1-1,CASSEVPTGGSQAFF,TGTGCCAGCAGTGAAGTACCTACAGGTGGAAGTCAAGCTTTCTTT
17,.,TRBV14,TRBD2,TRBJ2-5,CASSQGVIAGVTETQYF,TGTGCCAGCAGCCAAGGTGTTATAGCGGGGGTCACGGAGACCCAGTACTTC
14,.,TRBV12-3/TRBV12-4,.,TRBJ1-2,CASSQTVVHYGYTF,TGTGCCAGCAGTCAGACGGTGGTCCACTATGGCTACACCTTC
13,once,TRBV12-3/TRBV12-4,.,TRBJ1-1,CASSFAGGTEAFF,TGTGCCAGCAGTTTCGCCGGGGGGACTGAAGCTTTCTTT
15,.,TRBV7-9,TRBD2,TRBJ2-1,CASNPGLALYNEQFF,TGTGCCAGCAACCCGGGACTAGCGCTGTACAATGAGCAGTTCTTC
16,once,TRBV14,TRBD2,TRBJ2-5,CASSQVLAATQETQYF,TGTGCCAGCAGCCAAGTTCTAGCGGCCACCCAAGAGACCCAGTACTTC
20,.,TRBV27,.,TRBJ2-2,CASRRRGPGNGRDNTGELFF,TGTGCCAGCAGGCGCAGAGGGCCAGGCAACGGGAGAGATAACACCGGGGAGCTGTTTTTT
14,.,TRBV28,.,TRBJ1-2,CASSLPRGSYGYTF,TGTGCCAGCAGTTTACCCAGGGGATCTTATGGCTACACCTTC
15,.,TRBV25-1,TRBD1,TRBJ2-4,CASSESRGPKNIQYF,TGTGCCAGCAGTGAATCTAGGGGGCCCAAAAACATTCAGTACTTC
12,.,TRBV29-1,.,TRBJ2-5,CSVESGAETQYF,TGCAGCGTTGAGTCTGGGGCAGAGACCCAGTACTTC
13,.,TRBV9,.,TRBJ2-7,CASSPSSNYEQYF,TGTGCCAGCAGCCCCTCATCCAACTACGAGCAGTACTTC
17,.,TRBV12-2,.,TRBJ2-7,CASRLGGLAGVGDEQYF,TGTGCAAGTCGCTTGGGGGGACTAGCGGGAGTAGGCGACGAGCAGTACTTC
14,.,TRBV28,TRBD1,TRBJ1-1,CASTRTGGNTEAFF,TGTGCCAGCACTCGGACAGGGGGGAACACTGAAGCTTTCTTT
12,.,TRBV29-1,TRBD2,TRBJ2-7,CSAVAGSYEQYF,TGCAGCGCTGTAGCGGGATCCTACGAGCAGTACTTC
17,.,TRBV4-2,TRBD2,TRBJ2-1,CASSQEFRLAGVDEQFF,TGTGCCAGCAGCCAAGAATTCCGACTAGCGGGAGTAGATGAGCAGTTCTTC
13,.,TRBV7-9,.,TRBJ1-2,CASSTSGIYGYTF,TGTGCCAGCAGTACATCGGGGATTTATGGCTACACCTTC
13,.,TRBV18,.,TRBJ1-2,CASSPPPQVGYTF,TGTGCCAGCTCACCACCTCCTCAGGTTGGCTACACCTTC